One T cell receptor beta chain is described in this entry. Enrollment of patients from Seattle took place during active infection, with longitudinal follow-up. The data were obtained in a study of blood T cell repertoires in COVID-19. Study background: From the United States, Italy and Spain came samples of acute and convalescent COVID-19. Sources were T cells, B-cell-depleted T cells, or PBMCs; the material itself was cDNA or gDNA.

Germline V gives CDR1 KGHSH, CDR2 LQKENI. The CDR3 is 15 residues long. J gave up 6 bases and V 3 bases, and 4 bases lay outside the gene matches. TCRdb keeps only in-frame clones here, not all; method: immunoSEQ multiplex PCR. The data contain 150,000 to 200,000 clones, 85% of them seen just once; the ten biggest clones take up 6.5% to 9.5%. This TCR came from an elderly woman with COVID-19, enrolled during active disease. Sequencing was carried out using peripheral blood. The genes are TRBV18 and TRBJ2-1, with 11 bases that match TRBD1. The CDR3 reads CASSPSGTGGNEQFF. The CDR3 DNA reads as TGTGCCAGCTCACCCAGCGGGACAGGGGGCAATGAGCAGTTCTTC.